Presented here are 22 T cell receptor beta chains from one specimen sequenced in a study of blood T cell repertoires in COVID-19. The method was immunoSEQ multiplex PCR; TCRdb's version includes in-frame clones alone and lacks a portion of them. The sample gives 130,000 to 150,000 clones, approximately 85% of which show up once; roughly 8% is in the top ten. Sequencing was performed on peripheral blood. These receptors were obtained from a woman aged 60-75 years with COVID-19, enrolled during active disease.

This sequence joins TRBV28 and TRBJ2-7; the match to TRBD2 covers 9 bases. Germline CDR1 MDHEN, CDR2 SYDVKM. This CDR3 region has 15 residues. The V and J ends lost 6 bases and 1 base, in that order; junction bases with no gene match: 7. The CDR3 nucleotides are TGTGCCAGCAGCACACCCAGCGGGGGGTCCTACGAGCAGTACTTC. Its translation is CASSTPSGGSYEQYF.

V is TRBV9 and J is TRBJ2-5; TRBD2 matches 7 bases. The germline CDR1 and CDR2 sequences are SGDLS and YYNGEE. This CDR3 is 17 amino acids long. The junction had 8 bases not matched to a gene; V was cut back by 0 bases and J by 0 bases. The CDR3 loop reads CASSVAALADYQETQYF. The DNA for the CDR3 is TGTGCCAGCAGCGTAGCGGCCCTAGCGGACTACCAAGAGACCCAGTACTTC.

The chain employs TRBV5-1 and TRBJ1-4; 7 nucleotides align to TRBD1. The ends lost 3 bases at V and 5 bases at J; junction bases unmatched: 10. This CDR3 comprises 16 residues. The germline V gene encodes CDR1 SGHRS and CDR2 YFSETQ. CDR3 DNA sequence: TGCGCCAGCAGCTGGGGGGCGGGACAGACGAATGAAAAACTGTTTTTT. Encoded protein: CASSWGAGQTNEKLFF. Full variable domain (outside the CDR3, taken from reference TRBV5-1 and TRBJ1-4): KAGVTQTPRYLIKTRGQQVTLSCSPISGHRSVSWYQQTPGQGLQFLFEYFSETQRNKGNFPGRFSGRQFSNSRSEMNVSTLELGDSALYLCASSWGAGQTNEKLFFGSGTQLSVL.

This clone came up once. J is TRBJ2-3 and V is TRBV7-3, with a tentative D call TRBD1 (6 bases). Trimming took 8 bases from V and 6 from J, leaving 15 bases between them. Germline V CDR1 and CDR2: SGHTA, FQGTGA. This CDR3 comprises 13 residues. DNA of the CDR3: TGTGCCAGCTCTCAAGTTACAGGGGATACGCAGTATTTT. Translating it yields CASSQVTGDTQYF. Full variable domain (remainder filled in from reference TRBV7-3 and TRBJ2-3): GAGVSQTPSNKVTEKGKYVELRCDPISGHTALYWYRQSLGQGPEFLIYFQGTGAADDSGLPNDRFFAVRPEGSVSTLKIQRTERGDSAVYLCASSQVTGDTQYFGPGTRLTVL.

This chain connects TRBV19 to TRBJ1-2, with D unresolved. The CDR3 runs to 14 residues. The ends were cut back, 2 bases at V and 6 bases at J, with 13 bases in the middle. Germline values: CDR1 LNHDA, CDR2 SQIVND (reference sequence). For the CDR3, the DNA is TGTGCCAGTAGTATAAGGGCGGGGTCTGATGGCTACACCTTC. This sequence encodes CASSIRAGSDGYTF.

CDR3 in amino acids: CASSQDEGAWFF. CDR3 sequence (DNA): TGTGCCAGCAGCCAAGATGAGGGGGCCTGGTTCTTC. This chain uses TRBV3-1 (or the pseudogene TRBV3-2) with TRBJ2-1; TRBD1 aligns across 7 bases. Germline CDR1 and CDR2: LGHDT and YNNKEL (reference sequence). V was clipped by 0 bases and J by 15 bases; unmatched bases: 5. The CDR3 runs 12 residues.

The DNA for the CDR3 is TGTGCCAGCTCACCAACCGAGGGTAACTATGGCTACACCTTC. It codes for CASSPTEGNYGYTF. The V gene is TRBV18, the J gene TRBJ1-2; no definite D call. CDR3 size: 14 residues. Germline V gives CDR1 KGHSH, CDR2 LQKENI. Trimming removed 2 bases from V and 1 base from J, with 8 bases in between.

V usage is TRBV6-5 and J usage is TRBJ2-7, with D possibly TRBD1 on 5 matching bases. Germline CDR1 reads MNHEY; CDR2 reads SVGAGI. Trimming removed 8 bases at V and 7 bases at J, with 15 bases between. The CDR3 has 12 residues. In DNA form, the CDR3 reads TGTGCCAGCGGGGTAGGGGCTCTTGAGCAGTACTTC. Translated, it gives CASGVGALEQYF.

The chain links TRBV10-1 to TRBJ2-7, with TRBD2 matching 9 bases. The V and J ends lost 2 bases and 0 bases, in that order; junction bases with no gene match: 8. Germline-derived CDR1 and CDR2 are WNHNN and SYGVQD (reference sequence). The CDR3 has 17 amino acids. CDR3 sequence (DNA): TGCGCCAGCAGTGAGGCGGGGGGGACGCCTCTCTCCTACGAGCAGTACTTC. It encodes CASSEAGGTPLSYEQYF.

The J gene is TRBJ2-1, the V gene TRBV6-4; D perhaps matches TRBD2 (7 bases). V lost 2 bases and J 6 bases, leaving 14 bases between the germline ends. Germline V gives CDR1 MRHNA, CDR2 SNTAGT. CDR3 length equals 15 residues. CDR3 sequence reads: CASSDEGGRFNEQFF. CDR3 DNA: TGTGCCAGCAGTGACGAGGGGGGGCGGTTCAATGAGCAGTTCTTC.

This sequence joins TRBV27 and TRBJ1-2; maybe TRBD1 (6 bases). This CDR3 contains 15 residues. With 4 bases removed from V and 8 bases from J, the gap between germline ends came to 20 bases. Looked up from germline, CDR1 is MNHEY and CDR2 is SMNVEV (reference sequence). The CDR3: CASSSLGGPDKGYTF. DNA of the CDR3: TGTGCCAGCAGTTCCCTCGGGGGGCCCGATAAGGGCTACACCTTC.

CDR3 loop: CAWSGSQGAVTEAFF. CDR3 bases: TGTGCCTGGAGTGGCTCACAGGGCGCCGTCACTGAAGCTTTCTTT. The genes are TRBV30 and TRBJ1-1; the D gene is possibly TRBD1 (6 bases). The CDR3 is 15 residues long. V lost 1 base, J lost 4 bases, and 16 bases lay in between. Germline assignment: CDR1 GTSNPN and CDR2 SVGIG (reference sequence).

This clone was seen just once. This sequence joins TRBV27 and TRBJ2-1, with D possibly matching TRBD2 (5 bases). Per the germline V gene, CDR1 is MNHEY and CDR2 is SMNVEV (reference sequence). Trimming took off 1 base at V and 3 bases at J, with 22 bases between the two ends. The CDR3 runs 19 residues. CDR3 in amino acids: CASSLYKGSAITNYNEQFF. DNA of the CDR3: TGTGCCAGCAGTTTATACAAAGGGAGCGCGATTACAAACTACAATGAGCAGTTCTTC.

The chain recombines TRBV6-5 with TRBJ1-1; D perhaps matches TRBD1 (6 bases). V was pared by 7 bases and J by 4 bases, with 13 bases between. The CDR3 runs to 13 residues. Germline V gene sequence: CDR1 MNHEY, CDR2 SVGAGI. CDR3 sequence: CASTGGGATEAFF. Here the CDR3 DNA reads TGTGCCAGCACTGGAGGGGGGGCCACTGAAGCTTTCTTT.

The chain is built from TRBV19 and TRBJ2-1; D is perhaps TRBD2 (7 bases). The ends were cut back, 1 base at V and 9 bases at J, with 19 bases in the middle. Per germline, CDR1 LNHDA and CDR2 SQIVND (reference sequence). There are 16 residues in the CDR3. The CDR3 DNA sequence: TGTGCCAGTAGTATAGCACGGCGGGGGCCCCAGATTGAGCAGTTCTTC. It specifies CASSIARRGPQIEQFF.

CDR3 in DNA: TGTGCCAGCAGCCCAGCGGGGGGACTAATAGATACGCAGTATTTT. It translates to CASSPAGGLIDTQYF. J is TRBJ2-3 and V is TRBV7-9; 9 bases map to TRBD2. Trimming removed 5 bases from V and 5 bases from J; junction bases left unmatched: 8. The CDR3 has 15 residues. From germline, CDR1 is SEHNR and CDR2 FQNEAQ (reference sequence).

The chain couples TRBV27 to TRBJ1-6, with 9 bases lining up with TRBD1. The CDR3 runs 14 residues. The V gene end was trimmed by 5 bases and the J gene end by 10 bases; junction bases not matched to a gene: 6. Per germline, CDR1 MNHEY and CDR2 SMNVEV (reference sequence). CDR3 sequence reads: CASSVTGGLSPLHF. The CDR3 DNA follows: TGTGCCAGCAGTGTAACAGGGGGCTTATCACCCCTCCACTTT.

The CDR3 DNA reads as TGTGCCAGCAGCTTAGCCTACTACACTGAAGCTTTCTTT. This gives the protein CASSLAYYTEAFF. V and J are TRBV7-2 and TRBJ1-1, with D unresolved. This CDR3 has 13 amino acids. V lost 0 bases, J lost 3 bases, and 5 bases lay in between. Germline CDR1 is SGHTA and CDR2 is FQGNSA.

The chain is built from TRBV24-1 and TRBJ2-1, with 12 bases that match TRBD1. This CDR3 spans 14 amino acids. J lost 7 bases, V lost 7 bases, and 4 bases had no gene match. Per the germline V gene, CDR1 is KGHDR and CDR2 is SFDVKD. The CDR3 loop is CATRGTGGFNEQFF. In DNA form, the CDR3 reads TGTGCCACCAGGGGGACAGGGGGCTTTAATGAGCAGTTCTTC.

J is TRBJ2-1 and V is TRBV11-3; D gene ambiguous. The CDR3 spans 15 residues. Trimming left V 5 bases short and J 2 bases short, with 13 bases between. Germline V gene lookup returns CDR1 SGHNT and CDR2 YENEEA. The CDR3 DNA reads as TGTGCCAGCAGCCCACGACTCACCCCCTACAATGAGCAGTTCTTC. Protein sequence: CASSPRLTPYNEQFF.

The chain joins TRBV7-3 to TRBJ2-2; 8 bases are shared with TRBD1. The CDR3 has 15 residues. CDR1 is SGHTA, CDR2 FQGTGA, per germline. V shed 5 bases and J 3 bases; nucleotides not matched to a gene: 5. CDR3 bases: TGTGCCAGCAGCCGGGACAGGTTGGACACCGGGGAGCTGTTTTTT. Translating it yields CASSRDRLDTGELFF.

The CDR3 loop is CASSFGGEADTQYF. The CDR3 DNA reads as TGTGCCAGCAGCTTCGGGGGAGAGGCAGATACGCAGTATTTT. The chain is built from TRBV11-2 and TRBJ2-3, with D possibly matching TRBD2 (6 bases). V was pared by 3 bases and J by 4 bases, with 11 bases between. The CDR3 is made up of 14 amino acids. Germline CDR1 reads SGHAT; CDR2 reads FQNNGV.